This T cell receptor beta chain was sequenced during a study of response to subunit inactivated influenza vaccine (dated by TCRdb to 2017 to 2018). Background on the whole study: Deep quantitative T cell receptor repertoire profiling was used in the study to track responses to a trivalent subunit inactivated influenza vaccine. General findings and caveats noted by the study authors: According to the authors, only a limited number of new T cells may be recruited by each seasonal influenza vaccination.

Preparation of the library involved RT-PCR. The instrument given in TCRdb is Illumina HiSeq 2500. In-frame beta chains were kept once TCRdb had trimmed the public reads at Q25 with fastp and called clones with MiXCR. Each entry merges the rows of one CDR3 protein and shows their most common DNA and genes. The sample includes 610,000 or so distinct CDR3 sequences, with about 14% observed a single time. The top ten clonotypes cover roughly 11% of the sample. Regarding this clonotype: Its antigen specificity is not known. Base qualities are not at hand, and no much larger clone is one base apart.

Measured from the cysteine to the phenylalanine, the CDR3 is 16 residues long. CDR3 DNA only is kept here, 48 bases in frame from base 1. At the junction V is shortened by 6 bases and J by 0 bases; bases outside the gene matches: 10. The rearrangement combines TRBV12-3 or TRBV12-4 with TRBJ1-1, and 7 junctional nucleotides match TRBD1. The receptor was derived from a man aged 50 to 60 who received an inactivated influenza vaccine. Donor details come from another sample of the same person, matched by shared clones. Sequencing was performed on PBMCs from blood, taken less than 13 days after vaccination. The CDR3 region has the sequence CASSLGTARMNTEAFF. The sequenced DNA: TGTGCCAGCAGCCTCGGGACAGCGCGAATGAACACTGAAGCTTTCTTT.